These T cell receptor beta chains were read from a single sample in a study of cytomegalovirus exposure and HLA in healthy donors. Profiled with immunoSEQ multiplex PCR; TCRdb holds only in-frame clones, not every one. The repertoire includes 130,000 to 150,000 clones, under 85% of them detected once, and 6.5% to 7% sits in the top ten. The sample taken for sequencing was PBMCs. Receptors originate from a woman in her forties in good health and CMV-seropositive. Both conserved end residues are part of each CDR3. The D gene is left open where the match is weak. The size field is filled for only some rows; it gives once, few, many or a size class.

d_call j_call v_call clone_size cdr3_nt cdr3_aa
NA TRBJ2-2 TRBV11-3 NA TGTGCCAGCAGCTTCAGGGATCCCGGGGAGCTGTTTTTT CASSFRDPGELFF
TRBD2 TRBJ2-7 TRBV5-1 NA TGCGCCAGCAGCTCCGTGGCGGGGGGGCTCGAGCAGTACTTC CASSSVAGGLEQYF
NA TRBJ2-1 TRBV7-9 once TGTGCCAGCAGCGCTTCAGGTCTGGGGCAGTTCTTC CASSASGLGQFF
NA TRBJ1-1 TRBV7-3 few TGTGCCAGCAGCTCGACAGGTGAAGCTTTCTTT CASSSTGEAFF
NA TRBJ2-5 TRBV5-5 NA TGTGCCAGCACATTGAGGGGGGGCCATGAGACCCAGTACTTC CASTLRGGHETQYF
NA TRBJ1-4 TRBV5-1 NA TGCGCCAGCAGCTTGGGGCCCCAGGGGGAAAAACTGTTTTTT CASSLGPQGEKLFF
NA TRBJ2-1 TRBV19 NA TGTGCCAGTAGTATTGACTCGCAAAAGGTCTCCTACAATGAGCAGTTCTTC CASSIDSQKVSYNEQFF
NA TRBJ1-5 TRBV6-1 NA TGTGCCAGCAGTGAAATGGGTAGGGGAAATCAGCCCCAGCATTTT CASSEMGRGNQPQHF
TRBD2 TRBJ2-7 TRBV6-5 NA TGTGCCAGCAGTTATCGGGAGGGGGGCTACGAGCAGTACTTC CASSYREGGYEQYF
TRBD1 TRBJ1-2 TRBV6-5 NA TGTGCCAGCAGTTTAAAACAGGGGGTTAATGGCTACACCTTC CASSLKQGVNGYTF
TRBD1 TRBJ1-5 TRBV6-1 NA TGTGCCAGCAGCCAGGGGGCCAGCAATCAGCCCCAGCATTTT CASSQGASNQPQHF
TRBD1 TRBJ2-5 TRBV9 NA TGTGCCAGCAGCGCGACGACAGGGTACCAAGAGACCCAGTACTTC CASSATTGYQETQYF
TRBD1 TRBJ1-2 TRBV10-2 NA TGCGCCAGCAGCCCGGACAGGGTCTCATCTAACTATGGCTACACCTTC CASSPDRVSSNYGYTF
NA TRBJ2-5 TRBV29-1 NA TGCAGCGGTGGACAGCAAGAGACCCAGTACTTC CSGGQQETQYF
TRBD2 TRBJ2-7 TRBV6-1 NA TGTGCCAGCAGTGGACAAGCGGGGGCGTACGAGCAGTACTTC CASSGQAGAYEQYF
NA TRBJ1-6 TRBV6-6 NA TGTGCCAGCAGTTACGGGGCGACAAATTCACCCCTCCACTTT CASSYGATNSPLHF
NA TRBJ2-5 TRBV11-1 NA TGTGCCAGCAGCTTACACACCCAAGAGACCCAGTACTTC CASSLHTQETQYF
NA TRBJ2-3 TRBV19 NA TGTGCCAGTAGTATAGGGCTAGCCGGGGATACGCAGTATTTT CASSIGLAGDTQYF
NA TRBJ1-2 TRBV5-6 NA TGTGCCAGCAGCTTGGGACTCACTTCTAACTATGGCTACACCTTC CASSLGLTSNYGYTF
TRBD1 TRBJ1-6 TRBV2 NA TGTGCCAGCAGTGAGGGACAGACAGTTAATTCACCCCTCCACTTT CASSEGQTVNSPLHF
NA TRBJ2-3 TRBV6-5 once TGTGCCAGCACAAAAAACGGTGCTAGCACAGATACGCAGTATTTT CASTKNGASTDTQYF
NA TRBJ2-7 TRBV6-1 NA TGTGCCAGCAGTGGGGGCAGGGGAGCATCCTACGAGCAGTACTTC CASSGGRGASYEQYF
NA TRBJ2-1 TRBV18 few TGTGCCAGCTCACCATCGTCGCGGTCCGGTTCCTACAATGAGCAGTTCTTC CASSPSSRSGSYNEQFF
NA TRBJ1-2 TRBV2 NA TGTGCCAGCAGTTATCCAGGGATTGGCTACACCTTC CASSYPGIGYTF
TRBD2 TRBJ2-1 TRBV5-1 few TGCGCCAGCGGGCCCAGAACAGCGGGGGGATCCAATGAGCAGTTCTTC CASGPRTAGGSNEQFF
TRBD1 TRBJ1-1 TRBV6-1 NA TGTGCCATTGACAGGGGGTATGGGAACACTGAAGCTTTCTTT CAIDRGYGNTEAFF
TRBD2 TRBJ2-2 TRBV5-1 NA TGCGCCAGCAGCTTCCAAGCGGGGGGGTTAAACACCGGGGAGCTGTTTTTT CASSFQAGGLNTGELFF
NA TRBJ1-2 TRBV27 NA TGTGCCAGCAGTTCCGGACGCGGGTATGGCTACACCTTC CASSSGRGYGYTF
TRBD1 TRBJ1-2 TRBV6-5 NA TGTGCCACCCGTGACAGGGGCTATGGCTACACCTTC CATRDRGYGYTF
NA TRBJ1-2 TRBV7-9 few TGTGCCAGCAGCTTAGCGATACAGATCAACCACTGTGGCTACACCTTC CASSLAIQINHCGYTF